One and the same sample provided the 20 T cell receptor beta chains below, sequenced in a study of early T cells in non-severe SARS-CoV-2 infection. One entry per CDR3 protein, called by TCRdb with MiXCR from the 5' RACE reads. The repertoire has roughly 90,000 distinct CDR3 sequences, more than 13% of them found once; the top ten carry 3% to 3.5%. Sequencing was done on a sample of whole blood. The receptors were gathered from an adult who was a healthcare worker with PCR-confirmed SARS-CoV-2 infection or an uninfected control (not recorded which).

A few counts support this clonotype. This sequence joins TRBV20-1 and TRBJ1-3, with D uncertain. With 3 bases removed from V and 0 bases from J, the gap between germline ends came to 15 bases. CDR3 length: 16 residues. Germline CDR1 is DFQATT and CDR2 is SNEGSKA (reference sequence). CDR3 in amino acids: CSASPTGLGSGNTIYF. The CDR3 nucleotides are TGCAGTGCTAGCCCGACTGGGCTGGGCTCTGGAAACACCATATATTTT.

This clonotype has a count of ten or more. CDR3 protein: CASSLVIDTQYF. In nucleotides, the CDR3 is TGTGCCAGCAGCTTAGTAATAGATACGCAGTATTTT. The rearrangement joins TRBV7-8 to TRBJ2-3; no firm D call. The germline V and J ends were trimmed by 1 base and 5 bases, with 4 bases remaining between them. CDR1 SGHVS and CDR2 FQNEAQ come from the germline V gene. The CDR3 sequence is 12 residues long.

This clonotype appeared a few times. The chain combines TRBV15 with TRBJ2-7; 12 nucleotides align to TRBD1. This CDR3 comprises 15 residues. Germline assignment: CDR1 LNHNV and CDR2 YYDKDF (reference sequence). The V and J ends lost 2 bases and 9 bases, in that order; junction bases with no gene match: 8. The DNA of the CDR3 is TGTGCCACCAGCAGACTCCCGGGACAGGGGGCCGTGCAGTACTTC. Its protein product is CATSRLPGQGAVQYF.

Regarding this clonotype: This may be a read error, as it is one base from a much larger clone. This chain uses TRBV3-1 with TRBJ2-1; D gene unclear. Germline V gene lookup returns CDR1 LGHDT and CDR2 YNNKEL (reference sequence). The CDR3 totals 14 residues. DNA of the CDR3: TGTGGCAGCAGCCAAGAAAGGACCACAAATGAGCAGTTCTTC. This gives the protein CGSSQERTTNEQFF.

To note about this clonotype: A much more abundant neighbour one base away suggests this may be a read error. This chain joins TRBV7-9 and TRBJ2-2; no firm D call. There are 15 residues in the CDR3. The germline V gene encodes CDR1 SEHNR and CDR2 FQNEAQ (reference sequence). The CDR3 here is CANSRGPTNTGELFF. The CDR3 nucleotides are TGTGCCAACAGCCGCGGACCGACGAACACCGGGGAGCTGTTTTTT.

V gene TRBV12-3 or TRBV12-4 combines with J gene TRBJ2-2; D gene unclear. V lost 5 bases, J lost 1 base, and 11 bases lay in between. The CDR3 loop spans 15 amino acids. CDR3 residues: CASSPGRRNTGELFF. CDR3 sequence (DNA): TGTGCCAGCAGTCCCGGACGGAGGAACACCGGGGAGCTGTTTTTT.

A word on this clonotype: One base away lies a much larger clone, so this may be a sequencing read error. The CDR3 does not end in the conserved phenylalanine or tryptophan, so this is likely a read error. The rearrangement joins TRBV12-3 or TRBV12-4 to TRBJ2-5; D is possibly TRBD2 (5 bases). The CDR3 runs to 11 residues. The V end lost 4 bases, the J end lost 9 bases, and 9 bases lay between the germline ends. DNA of the CDR3: TGTGCCAGCAGTTCCCTCGGGGCCCAGTACCTC. Translated, it gives CASSSLGAQYL.

This clonotype was seen repeatedly, ten times or more. The junction departs from germline at one end; a sequencing error may be responsible. J is TRBJ2-2 and V is TRBV7-9, with no clear D. The CDR3 covers 14 residues. CDR1 SEHNR and CDR2 FQNEAQ come from the germline V gene (reference sequence). CDR3 sequence: CASSLVTNPGELFF. The CDR3 DNA reads TGTGCCAGCAGCTTAGTGACGAACCCCGGGGAGCTGTTTTTT.

Note on this clonotype: This may be a read error: a much more frequent sequence differs by one nucleotide. The chain combines TRBV7-3 with TRBJ1-2; 9 bases fit TRBD1. CDR3 length: 13 amino acids. Germline CDR1 SGHTA, CDR2 FQGTGA. As DNA, the CDR3 is TGTGCCAGAAGCTTAACAGGGGGCGACGGCTACACCTTC. The encoded protein is CARSLTGGDGYTF.

The chain has TRBV20-1 and TRBJ2-7, with 8 bases fitting TRBD2. There are 16 residues in the CDR3. V lost 2 bases and J lost 6; bases outside the gene matches: 15. Germline CDR1 reads DFQATT; CDR2 reads SNEGSKA (reference sequence). Here the CDR3 DNA reads TGCAGTGCTAGAAAGAGTCCGGGACTAGACCTCCGCGAGCAGTACTTC. Translated, it gives CSARKSPGLDLREQYF.

This clonotype has at least ten counts. The V call is TRBV6-5, the J call TRBJ1-1; unclear D gene. The V gene lost 0 bases and the J gene lost 6 bases, with 11 bases spanning the gap. CDR1 is MNHEY, CDR2 SVGAGI, per germline. The CDR3 length is 14 residues. The CDR3 nucleotides read TGTGCCAGCAGTTACTCGGCTCTGTGGGCTGAAGCTTTCTTT. This encodes CASSYSALWAEAFF.

In its sample, this clonotype was seen many times. This chain links TRBV5-5 with TRBJ2-1; 9 bases are shared with TRBD1. The germline CDR1 and CDR2 sequences are SGHKS and YYEKEE (reference sequence). CDR3 length: 13 amino acids. V was pared by 1 base and J by 9 bases, with 2 bases of the junction left unmatched. The CDR3 nucleotides are TGTGCCAGCAGCTTGTGGACAGGGGCTGAGCAGTTCTTC. Translating it yields CASSLWTGAEQFF.

This clonotype was detected ten times or more. The chain is built from TRBV4-1 and TRBJ2-4; 8 bases agree with TRBD1. The germline CDR1 and CDR2 sequences are MGHRA and YSYEKL. After removal of 3 bases from V and 3 bases from J, the junction contained 10 bases not matched to a gene. The CDR3 has 17 amino acids. DNA for the CDR3: TGCGCCAGCAGCCAGGGCCCCTACAGGGGGAGCAAAAACATTCAGTACTTC. Translated: CASSQGPYRGSKNIQYF.

This clonotype turned up a few times. The chain is built from TRBV15 and TRBJ2-3; 9 nucleotides line up with TRBD1. V lost 5 bases to trimming and J lost 2 bases; unmatched junction nucleotides: 5. This CDR3 contains 15 residues. CDR1 is LNHNV and CDR2 is YYDKDF in the germline V gene (reference sequence). CDR3: CATSDRDRATDTQYF. CDR3 nucleotide sequence: TGTGCCACCAGCGACAGGGACAGGGCCACAGATACGCAGTATTTT.

This clonotype has a count of ten or more. This chain links TRBV5-6 with TRBJ1-5; perhaps TRBD1 as D (6 bases). This CDR3 region has 16 residues. The germline CDR1 and CDR2 sequences are SGHDT and YYEEEE. Trimming shortened V by 1 base and J by 0 bases, and 11 bases separated the two germline ends. CDR3 sequence (DNA): TGTGCCAGCAGCTTGCGGACAGTGTATAGCAATCAGCCCCAGCATTTT. Translated: CASSLRTVYSNQPQHF.

The J gene is TRBJ1-1, the V gene TRBV6-5, with D possibly TRBD1 on 5 matching bases. The CDR3 runs to 14 residues. The V end lost 5 bases, the J end lost 0 bases, and 10 bases lay between the germline ends. Per germline, CDR1 MNHEY and CDR2 SVGAGI. The CDR3 nucleotides are TGTGCCAGCAGTACAGGACGGGTGAACACTGAAGCTTTCTTT. Amino acid sequence: CASSTGRVNTEAFF.

The gene calls are TRBV2 and TRBJ2-3; the match to TRBD2 covers 8 bases. CDR3 length: 16 amino acids. The V gene's germline CDR1 is SNHLY and CDR2 FYNNEI. With 2 bases clipped from V and 2 bases from J, the junction kept 6 bases outside the gene matches. CDR3 protein: CASSEWLAGPTDTQYF. The DNA of the CDR3 is TGTGCCAGCAGTGAATGGCTAGCGGGTCCCACAGATACGCAGTATTTT. The entire variable domain, with the rest obtained from reference TRBV2 and TRBJ2-3, is as follows: EPEVTQTPSHQVTQMGQEVILRCVPISNHLYFYWYRQILGQKVEFLVSFYNNEISEKSEIFDDQFSVERPDGSNFTLKIRSTKLEDSAMYFCASSEWLAGPTDTQYFGPGTRLTVL.

This clonotype has just a few counts. The rearrangement joins TRBV11-2 to TRBJ1-1, with TRBD1 as a possible D gene (6 bases). Germline V lookup: CDR1 SGHAT, CDR2 FQNNGV. Trimming left V 6 bases short and J 0 bases short, with 17 bases between. The CDR3 totals 16 residues. CDR3 in DNA: TGTGCCAGCAGTCCTATCCGGGGGACAATGAACACTGAAGCTTTCTTT. The encoded protein is CASSPIRGTMNTEAFF.

A note on this clonotype: The CDR3 carries no conserved terminal phenylalanine or tryptophan, so it likely arises from a read error. V and J are TRBV3-1 and TRBJ1-6; unclear D gene. The CDR3 runs to 15 residues. Germline CDR1 is LGHDT and CDR2 is YNNKEL (reference sequence). Trimming removed 1 base at V and 4 bases at J, with 8 bases between. Here the CDR3 reads CASSQVAGYNSPLHL. Written as DNA, the CDR3 is TGTGCCAGCAGCCAAGTGGCAGGTTATAATTCACCCCTCCACCTT.

The V call is TRBV28, the J call TRBJ2-3; TRBD1 agrees at 8 bases. Germline V gene sequence: CDR1 MDHEN, CDR2 SYDVKM. This CDR3 is 16 amino acids long. V was pared by 3 bases and J by 3 bases, with 8 bases of the junction left unmatched. The CDR3 region has the DNA TGTGCCAGCAGTTTGCAGGGGGCGATTGGGACAGATACGCAGTATTTT. Protein: CASSLQGAIGTDTQYF.